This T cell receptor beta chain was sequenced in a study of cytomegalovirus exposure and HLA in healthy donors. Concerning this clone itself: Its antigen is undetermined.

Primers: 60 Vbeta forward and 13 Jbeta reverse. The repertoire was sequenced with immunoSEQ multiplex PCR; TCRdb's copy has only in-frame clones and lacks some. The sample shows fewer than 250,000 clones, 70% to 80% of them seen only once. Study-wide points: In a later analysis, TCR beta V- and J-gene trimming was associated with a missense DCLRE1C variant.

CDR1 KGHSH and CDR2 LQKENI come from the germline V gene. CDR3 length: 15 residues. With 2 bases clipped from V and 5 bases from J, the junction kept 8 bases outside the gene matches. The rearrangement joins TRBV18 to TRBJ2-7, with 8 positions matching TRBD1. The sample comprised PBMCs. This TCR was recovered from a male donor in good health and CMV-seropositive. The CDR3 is CASSPGGQEGHEQYF. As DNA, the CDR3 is TGTGCCAGCTCACCAGGGGGACAGGAAGGCCACGAGCAGTACTTC.